A selection of T cell receptor beta chains follows, all from one sample in a study of shared clonotypes between healthy human individuals. Sequencing used immunoSEQ multiplex PCR; TCRdb keeps in-frame clones, though not all of them. The sample yields 2 million to 2.5 million clones, around 95% seen once. Specimen: naive CD4+ T cells sorted from blood. These receptors came from a man aged 18-30 years in good health. CDR3s include the opening cysteine and the closing phenylalanine or tryptophan. Fields, in order: V gene, clone size, D gene, J gene, CDR3 protein, CDR3 DNA. The D gene is left open where the match is weak. Some rows have no size entry. The others give once, few or many, or a class for an expanded clone.

v_call: TRBV5-6
clone_size: .
d_call: .
j_call: TRBJ1-5
cdr3_aa: CASSLGHSNQPQHF
cdr3_nt: TGTGCCAGCAGCTTGGGACATAGCAATCAGCCCCAGCATTTT

v_call: TRBV10-3
clone_size: .
d_call: .
j_call: TRBJ2-5
cdr3_aa: CAISVGEKETQYF
cdr3_nt: TGTGCCATCAGTGTTGGGGAAAAAGAGACCCAGTACTTC

v_call: TRBV7-2
clone_size: .
d_call: TRBD1
j_call: TRBJ2-7
cdr3_aa: CASSLRTGGYEQYF
cdr3_nt: TGTGCCAGCAGCTTAAGGACAGGGGGCTACGAGCAGTACTTC

v_call: TRBV5-1
clone_size: .
d_call: .
j_call: TRBJ2-2
cdr3_aa: CASSLAAGLTGELFF
cdr3_nt: TGCGCCAGCAGCTTGGCGGCAGGGCTCACCGGGGAGCTGTTTTTT

v_call: TRBV5-1
clone_size: .
d_call: .
j_call: TRBJ1-2
cdr3_aa: CASSLGSYGYTF
cdr3_nt: TGCGCCAGCAGCTTGGGGTCCTATGGCTACACCTTC

v_call: TRBV4-3
clone_size: .
d_call: TRBD2
j_call: TRBJ2-1
cdr3_aa: CASAGGSYNEQFF
cdr3_nt: TGCGCCAGCGCGGGAGGGTCCTACAATGAGCAGTTCTTC

v_call: TRBV28
clone_size: .
d_call: .
j_call: TRBJ1-5
cdr3_aa: CASRSLLSSSNQPQHF
cdr3_nt: TGTGCCAGCAGAAGTTTATTGTCGAGTAGCAATCAGCCCCAGCATTTT

v_call: TRBV5-6
clone_size: .
d_call: TRBD1
j_call: TRBJ1-2
cdr3_aa: CASMDRAVKGYTF
cdr3_nt: TGTGCCAGCATGGACAGGGCAGTAAAGGGCTACACCTTC

v_call: TRBV5-5
clone_size: .
d_call: .
j_call: TRBJ2-3
cdr3_aa: CASSLGARLPDTQYF
cdr3_nt: TGTGCCAGCAGCTTAGGCGCCAGGTTGCCAGATACGCAGTATTTT

v_call: TRBV27
clone_size: .
d_call: TRBD1
j_call: TRBJ2-7
cdr3_aa: CASSSTGAEQYF
cdr3_nt: TGTGCCAGCAGTTCCACAGGGGCCGAGCAGTACTTC

v_call: TRBV5-5
clone_size: .
d_call: .
j_call: TRBJ2-7
cdr3_aa: CASSLAIQYEQYF
cdr3_nt: TGTGCCAGCAGCTTGGCCATTCAGTACGAGCAGTACTTC

v_call: TRBV7-3
clone_size: .
d_call: .
j_call: TRBJ2-3
cdr3_aa: CASSPNAGRGDTQYF
cdr3_nt: TGTGCCAGCAGCCCTAATGCAGGGCGGGGAGATACGCAGTATTTT

v_call: TRBV7-8
clone_size: .
d_call: TRBD1
j_call: TRBJ1-3
cdr3_aa: CASSPRGLSSGNTIYF
cdr3_nt: TGTGCCAGCAGCCCCAGGGGGCTCAGCTCTGGAAACACCATATATTTT

v_call: TRBV7-2
clone_size: .
d_call: TRBD1
j_call: TRBJ1-6
cdr3_aa: CASTADRVSYNSPLHF
cdr3_nt: TGTGCCAGCACCGCGGACAGGGTATCCTATAATTCACCCCTCCACTTT

v_call: TRBV6-6
clone_size: .
d_call: TRBD2
j_call: TRBJ2-5
cdr3_aa: CASSSGLAGDQETQYF
cdr3_nt: TGTGCCAGCAGTTCCGGACTAGCGGGGGATCAAGAGACCCAGTACTTC

v_call: TRBV2
clone_size: .
d_call: TRBD1
j_call: TRBJ1-1
cdr3_aa: CASSEGSRGDTEAFF
cdr3_nt: TGTGCCAGCAGTGAGGGGTCCAGGGGGGACACTGAAGCTTTCTTT

v_call: TRBV6-5
clone_size: .
d_call: .
j_call: TRBJ2-2
cdr3_aa: CASSRDTNTGELFF
cdr3_nt: TGTGCCAGCAGCCGCGACACAAACACCGGGGAGCTGTTTTTT

v_call: TRBV10-1
clone_size: .
d_call: TRBD1
j_call: TRBJ1-5
cdr3_aa: CASSPGQGANQPQHF
cdr3_nt: TGCGCCAGCAGTCCTGGACAGGGGGCGAATCAGCCCCAGCATTTT

v_call: TRBV6-1
clone_size: .
d_call: TRBD1
j_call: TRBJ2-2
cdr3_aa: CASSTGVPNTGELFF
cdr3_nt: TGTGCCAGCAGTACAGGGGTACCGAACACCGGGGAGCTGTTTTTT

v_call: TRBV5-1
clone_size: .
d_call: TRBD1
j_call: TRBJ2-7
cdr3_aa: CASSASSGTVYSYEQYF
cdr3_nt: TGCGCCAGCAGCGCTTCCTCCGGGACAGTTTACTCCTACGAGCAGTACTTC

v_call: TRBV5-1
clone_size: .
d_call: .
j_call: TRBJ2-3
cdr3_aa: CASSLEGGSTDTQYF
cdr3_nt: TGCGCCAGCAGCTTGGAAGGGGGGTCCACAGATACGCAGTATTTT

v_call: TRBV5-6
clone_size: .
d_call: TRBD2
j_call: TRBJ2-5
cdr3_aa: CASSLGRGAQETQYF
cdr3_nt: TGTGCCAGCAGCCTCGGGAGGGGCGCACAAGAGACCCAGTACTTC

v_call: TRBV6-4
clone_size: .
d_call: .
j_call: TRBJ2-7
cdr3_aa: CASRALPGASYEQYF
cdr3_nt: TGTGCCAGCAGGGCCCTGCCGGGGGCCTCCTACGAGCAGTACTTC

v_call: TRBV11-2
clone_size: .
d_call: TRBD1
j_call: TRBJ1-1
cdr3_aa: CASSLVSGQGKTEAFF
cdr3_nt: TGTGCCAGCAGCTTAGTTTCCGGACAGGGAAAAACTGAAGCTTTCTTT

v_call: TRBV5-1
clone_size: .
d_call: .
j_call: TRBJ2-7
cdr3_aa: CASSLTETYEQYF
cdr3_nt: TGCGCCAGCAGCTTGACGGAGACCTACGAGCAGTACTTC

v_call: TRBV10-3
clone_size: .
d_call: .
j_call: TRBJ2-7
cdr3_aa: CAISDGGSWGEQYF
cdr3_nt: TGTGCCATCAGTGATGGCGGAAGCTGGGGCGAGCAGTACTTC

v_call: TRBV4-3
clone_size: .
d_call: .
j_call: TRBJ1-1
cdr3_aa: CASSQDDRSMNTEAFF
cdr3_nt: TGCGCCAGCAGCCAAGATGACAGGAGTATGAACACTGAAGCTTTCTTT

v_call: TRBV21-1
clone_size: .
d_call: .
j_call: TRBJ2-4
cdr3_aa: CASSRGTGEVHLAKNIQYF
cdr3_nt: TGTGCCAGCAGCCGCGGGACAGGAGAAGTTCATCTAGCCAAAAACATTCAGTACTTC

v_call: TRBV19
clone_size: .
d_call: TRBD1
j_call: TRBJ2-2
cdr3_aa: CASRTGGLVTGELFF
cdr3_nt: TGTGCCAGTAGGACAGGGGGCTTGGTAACCGGGGAGCTGTTTTTT

v_call: TRBV5-1
clone_size: .
d_call: .
j_call: TRBJ2-1
cdr3_aa: CASSLEIGGPGDEQFF
cdr3_nt: TGCGCCAGCAGCTTGGAGATCGGGGGGCCGGGCGATGAGCAGTTCTTC

v_call: TRBV5-6
clone_size: .
d_call: .
j_call: TRBJ2-6
cdr3_aa: CASSFFDLASGANVLTF
cdr3_nt: TGTGCCAGCAGCTTTTTCGATCTAGCCTCTGGGGCCAACGTCCTGACTTTC

v_call: TRBV5-6
clone_size: .
d_call: TRBD2
j_call: TRBJ2-3
cdr3_aa: CASSAAHGGARADTQYF
cdr3_nt: TGTGCCAGCAGCGCCGCCCACGGGGGGGCCCGTGCAGATACGCAGTATTTT

v_call: TRBV11-3
clone_size: once
d_call: TRBD1
j_call: TRBJ1-2
cdr3_aa: CASSHRQGAGRHGYTF
cdr3_nt: TGTGCCAGCAGCCATCGACAGGGGGCTGGTCGACATGGCTACACCTTC

v_call: TRBV27
clone_size: .
d_call: .
j_call: TRBJ1-4
cdr3_aa: CASSSLATNEKLFF
cdr3_nt: TGTGCCAGCAGTTCCCTCGCAACTAATGAAAAACTGTTTTTT

v_call: TRBV4-3
clone_size: .
d_call: .
j_call: TRBJ1-1
cdr3_aa: CASSLGYRAQAFF
cdr3_nt: TGCGCCAGCAGCCTGGGTTACAGGGCCCAAGCTTTCTTT

v_call: TRBV11-3
clone_size: once
d_call: TRBD1
j_call: TRBJ2-6
cdr3_aa: CASSPGTGASGANVLTF
cdr3_nt: TGTGCCAGCAGCCCCGGGACAGGAGCTTCTGGGGCCAACGTCCTGACTTTC

v_call: TRBV11-3
clone_size: .
d_call: .
j_call: TRBJ2-1
cdr3_aa: CASSLGGRGGSYNEQFF
cdr3_nt: TGTGCCAGCAGCCTCGGTGGAAGGGGGGGCTCCTACAATGAGCAGTTCTTC

v_call: TRBV6-5
clone_size: .
d_call: .
j_call: TRBJ2-5
cdr3_aa: CASSYSSSLETQYF
cdr3_nt: TGTGCCAGCAGTTACTCATCCTCTCTCGAGACCCAGTACTTC

v_call: TRBV6-5
clone_size: .
d_call: .
j_call: TRBJ2-7
cdr3_aa: CASSRTSSSYEQYF
cdr3_nt: TGTGCCAGCAGTCGGACCTCCAGCTCCTACGAGCAGTACTTC

v_call: TRBV7-2
clone_size: .
d_call: TRBD1
j_call: TRBJ2-7
cdr3_aa: CASSVGQATNYEQYF
cdr3_nt: TGTGCCAGCAGCGTGGGACAGGCGACAAACTACGAGCAGTACTTC

v_call: TRBV6-6
clone_size: .
d_call: TRBD1
j_call: TRBJ2-7
cdr3_aa: CASSLDRGRSAYEQYF
cdr3_nt: TGTGCCAGCAGTTTGGACAGGGGTCGATCGGCCTACGAGCAGTACTTC